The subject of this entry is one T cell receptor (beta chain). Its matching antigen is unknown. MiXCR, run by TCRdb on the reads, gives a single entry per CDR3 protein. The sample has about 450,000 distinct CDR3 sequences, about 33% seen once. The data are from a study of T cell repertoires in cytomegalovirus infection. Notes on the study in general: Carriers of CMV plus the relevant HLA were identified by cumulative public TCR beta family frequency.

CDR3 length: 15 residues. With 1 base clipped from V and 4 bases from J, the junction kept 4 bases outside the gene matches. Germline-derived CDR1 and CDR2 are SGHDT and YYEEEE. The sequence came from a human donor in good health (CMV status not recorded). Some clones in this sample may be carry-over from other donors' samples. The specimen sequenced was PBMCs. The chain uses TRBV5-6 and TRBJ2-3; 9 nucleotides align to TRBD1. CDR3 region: CASSLRGQGSDTQYF. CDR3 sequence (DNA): TGTGCCAGCAGCTTGCGTGGACAGGGGTCAGATACGCAGTATTTT.